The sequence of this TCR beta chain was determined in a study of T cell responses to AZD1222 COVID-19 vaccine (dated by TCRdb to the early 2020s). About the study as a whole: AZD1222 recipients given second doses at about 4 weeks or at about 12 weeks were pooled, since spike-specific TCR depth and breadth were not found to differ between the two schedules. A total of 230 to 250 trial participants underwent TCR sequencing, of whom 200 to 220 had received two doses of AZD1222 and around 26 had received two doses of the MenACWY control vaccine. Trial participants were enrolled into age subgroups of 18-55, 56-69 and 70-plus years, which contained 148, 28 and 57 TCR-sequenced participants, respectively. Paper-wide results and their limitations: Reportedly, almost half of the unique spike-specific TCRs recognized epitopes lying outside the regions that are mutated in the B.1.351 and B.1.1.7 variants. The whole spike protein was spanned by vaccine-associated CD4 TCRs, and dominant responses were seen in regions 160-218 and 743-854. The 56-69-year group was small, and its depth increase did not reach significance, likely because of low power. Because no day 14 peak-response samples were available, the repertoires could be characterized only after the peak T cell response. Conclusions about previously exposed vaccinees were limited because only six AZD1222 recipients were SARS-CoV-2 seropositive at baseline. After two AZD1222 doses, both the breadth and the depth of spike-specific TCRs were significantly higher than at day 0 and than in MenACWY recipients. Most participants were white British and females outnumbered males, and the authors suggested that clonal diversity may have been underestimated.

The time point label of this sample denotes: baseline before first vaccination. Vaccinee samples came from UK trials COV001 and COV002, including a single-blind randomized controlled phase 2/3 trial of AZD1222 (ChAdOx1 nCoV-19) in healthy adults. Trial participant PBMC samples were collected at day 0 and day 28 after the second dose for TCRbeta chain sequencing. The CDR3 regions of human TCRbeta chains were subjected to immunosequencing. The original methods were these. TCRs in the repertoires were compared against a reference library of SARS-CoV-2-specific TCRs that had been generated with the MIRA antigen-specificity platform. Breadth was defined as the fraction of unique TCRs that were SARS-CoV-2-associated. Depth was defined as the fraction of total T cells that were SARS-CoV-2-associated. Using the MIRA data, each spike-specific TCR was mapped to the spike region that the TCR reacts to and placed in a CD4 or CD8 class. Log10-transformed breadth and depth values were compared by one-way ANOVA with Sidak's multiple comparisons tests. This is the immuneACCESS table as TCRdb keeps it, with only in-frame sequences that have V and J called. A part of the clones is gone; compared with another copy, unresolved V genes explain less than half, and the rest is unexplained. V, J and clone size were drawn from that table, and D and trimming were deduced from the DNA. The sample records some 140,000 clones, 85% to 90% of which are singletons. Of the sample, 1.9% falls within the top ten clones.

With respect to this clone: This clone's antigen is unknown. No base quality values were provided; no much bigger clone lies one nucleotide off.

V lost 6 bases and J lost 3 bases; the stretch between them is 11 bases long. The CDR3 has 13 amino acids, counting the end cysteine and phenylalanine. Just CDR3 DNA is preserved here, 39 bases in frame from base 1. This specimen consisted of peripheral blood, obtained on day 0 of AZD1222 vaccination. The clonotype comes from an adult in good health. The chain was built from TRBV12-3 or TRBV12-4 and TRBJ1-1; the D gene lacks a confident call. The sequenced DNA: TGTGCCAGCAGGACCCATATGTACACTGAAGCTTTCTTT. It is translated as CASRTHMYTEAFF.